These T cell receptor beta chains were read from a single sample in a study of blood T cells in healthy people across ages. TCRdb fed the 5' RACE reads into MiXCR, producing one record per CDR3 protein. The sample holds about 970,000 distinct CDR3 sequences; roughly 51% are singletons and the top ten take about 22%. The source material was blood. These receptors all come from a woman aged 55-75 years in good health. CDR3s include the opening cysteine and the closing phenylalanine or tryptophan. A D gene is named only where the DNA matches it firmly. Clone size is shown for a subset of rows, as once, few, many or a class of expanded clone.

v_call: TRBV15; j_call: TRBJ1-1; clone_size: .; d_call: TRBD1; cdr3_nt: TGTGCCACCAGAATTCGGGACAGGAGGAACACTGAAGCTTTCTTT; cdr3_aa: CATRIRDRRNTEAFF
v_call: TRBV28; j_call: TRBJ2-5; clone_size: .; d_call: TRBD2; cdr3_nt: TGTGCCAGCAGTTCTAGCGGGAGTTCTAAAGAGACCCAGTACTTC; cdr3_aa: CASSSSGSSKETQYF
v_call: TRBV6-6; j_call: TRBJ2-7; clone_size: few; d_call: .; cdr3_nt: TGTGCCAGCAGTTACTCGCCGCCAGGGACGACCTACGAGCAGTACTTC; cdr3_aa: CASSYSPPGTTYEQYF
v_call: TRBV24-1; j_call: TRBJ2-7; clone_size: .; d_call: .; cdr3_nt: TGTGCCACCAGTGAGTCAGGTGGGACCTACGAGCAGTACTTC; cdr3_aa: CATSESGGTYEQYF
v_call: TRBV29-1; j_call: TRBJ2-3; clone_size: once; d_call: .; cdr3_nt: TGCAGCGTGAACTCGGGCCGGGGGTATTTT; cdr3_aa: CSVNSGRGYF
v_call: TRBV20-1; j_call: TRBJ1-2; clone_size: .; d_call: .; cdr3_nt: TGCAGTGCTAGGCCCACAGGGAATTATGGCTACACCTTC; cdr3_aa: CSARPTGNYGYTF
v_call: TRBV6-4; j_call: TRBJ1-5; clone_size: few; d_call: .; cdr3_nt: TGTGCCAGCAGTGATGGGCCAAATCAGCCCCAGCATTTT; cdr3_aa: CASSDGPNQPQHF
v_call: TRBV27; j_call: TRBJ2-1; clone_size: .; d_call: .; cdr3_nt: TGTGCCAGCATGGACACGAGTTCCTACAATGAGCAGTTCTTC; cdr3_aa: CASMDTSSYNEQFF
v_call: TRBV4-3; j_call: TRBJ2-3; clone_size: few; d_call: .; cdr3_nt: TGCGCCAGCAGCCAAGAAATTCAGCAAGGGGGAGATACGCAGTATTTT; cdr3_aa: CASSQEIQQGGDTQYF
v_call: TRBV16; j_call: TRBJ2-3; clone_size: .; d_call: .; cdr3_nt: TGTGCCAGCAGGAAAGGGAGCACAGATACGCAGTATTTT; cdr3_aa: CASRKGSTDTQYF
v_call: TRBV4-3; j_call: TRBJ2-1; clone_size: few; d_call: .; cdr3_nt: TGCGCCAGCAGCCTCCAGCTGAGCTCCTACAATGAGCAGTTCTTC; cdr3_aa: CASSLQLSSYNEQFF